These T cell receptor beta chains were read from a single sample in a study of OX40 agonist ivuxolimab in advanced cancers. Only in-frame clones appear in the TCRdb table, and some are missing; sequencing was by immunoSEQ multiplex PCR. This sample has approximately 120,000 clones, with less than 95% found just once. Specimen: CD4+ or CD8+ T cells sorted from blood, collected in a trial of the OX40 agonist ivuxolimab. The source is an adult with an advanced solid tumor such as melanoma, head and neck, liver or kidney cancer. The CDR3 runs from the conserved cysteine through the conserved F or W. D genes are given only for firm matches.

CASTTLDNEQFF,TGTGCCAGTACCACCCTGGACAATGAGCAGTTCTTC,TRBV19,NA,TRBJ2-1
CASSYIQETSTDTQYF,TGTGCCAGCAGTTACATACAGGAGACTAGCACAGATACGCAGTATTTT,TRBV6-6,NA,TRBJ2-3
CASGSLRVYGYTF,TGTGCCAGCGGGAGCCTAAGAGTCTATGGCTACACCTTC,TRBV28,NA,TRBJ1-2
CASSPMGAAANVLTF,TGTGCCAGTAGCCCAATGGGGGCTGCGGCCAACGTCCTGACTTTC,TRBV19,NA,TRBJ2-6
CASSPSRSQGAGNTEAFF,TGTGCCAGCTCACCCTCCCGGAGCCAGGGGGCCGGGAACACTGAAGCTTTCTTT,TRBV18,TRBD1,TRBJ1-1
CASSIQGQPQHF,TGTGCCAGCAGTATACAGGGGCAGCCCCAGCATTTT,TRBV11-2,TRBD1,TRBJ1-5
CASSENTEAFF,TGTGCCAGCAGTGAGAACACTGAAGCTTTCTTT,TRBV6-6,NA,TRBJ1-1
CASSQVGLADTQYF,TGCGCCAGCAGCCAAGTGGGACTAGCAGATACGCAGTATTTT,TRBV4-1,TRBD2,TRBJ2-3
CASSLDPLAKNIQYF,TGTGCCAGCAGCTTGGACCCTCTAGCCAAAAACATTCAGTACTTC,TRBV5-4,NA,TRBJ2-4
CASSRLDGTTNEKLFF,TGTGCCAGCAGCCGCTTGGACGGTACAACTAATGAAAAACTGTTTTTT,TRBV11-2,NA,TRBJ1-4